These T cell receptor beta chains were read from a single sample in a study of shared clonotypes between healthy human individuals. Repertoires were generated with immunoSEQ multiplex PCR, while TCRdb's copy carries only in-frame clones and drops some. In the table there are about 2 million clones, approximately 94% of which are singletons. The sample was naive CD8+ T cells sorted from blood. The receptors here all came from a man younger than 35 in good health. Each CDR3 is given with its conserved first and last residue. The order of the fields is J gene, V gene, clone size, D gene, CDR3 DNA, CDR3 protein. D genes are given only for firm matches. Clone size, where shown, is once, few, many, or a class for clones that have expanded.

>TRBJ2-7|TRBV6-1|.|.
TGTGCCAGCAAAGGTCTTAGCTCCTACGAGCAGTACTTC
CASKGLSSYEQYF
>TRBJ2-7|TRBV19|.|TRBD1
TGTGCCAGTAGTTTGGACAGGGATAGTTTCGAGCAGTACTTC
CASSLDRDSFEQYF
>TRBJ2-7|TRBV7-7|once|TRBD2
TGTGCTAGCAGCCCTAGCGGCTCCTACGAGCAGTACTTC
CASSPSGSYEQYF
>TRBJ1-1|TRBV19|once|TRBD1
TGTGCCGCTGGGACAGGGAACGTGTACACTGAAGCTTTCTTT
CAAGTGNVYTEAFF
>TRBJ2-1|TRBV13|.|.
TGTGCCAGCAGCTTAGACTCCAACAATGAGCAGTTCTTC
CASSLDSNNEQFF
>TRBJ1-1|TRBV7-9|.|.
TGTGCCAGCAGCCCAAACCCTGGCATGAACACTGAAGCTTTCTTT
CASSPNPGMNTEAFF
>TRBJ1-2|TRBV19|few|.
TGTGCCAGTAGCGGACCGGGACACCAAGACTACACCTTC
CASSGPGHQDYTF
>TRBJ2-7|TRBV27|.|TRBD1
TGTGCCAGCAGTTTATCGGGGACAGGGGCCTACGAGCAGTACTTC
CASSLSGTGAYEQYF
>TRBJ2-3|TRBV5-6|.|.
TGTGCCAGCAGCTTTCAAACAGATACGCAGTATTTT
CASSFQTDTQYF
>TRBJ2-1|TRBV29-1|.|.
TGCAGCGTTGATGGCTACCTAACCTACAATGAGCAGTTCTTC
CSVDGYLTYNEQFF
>TRBJ2-7|TRBV4-3|.|.
TGCGCCAGCAGCCAAGGGGGTGAAGACTACGAGCAGTACTTC
CASSQGGEDYEQYF
>TRBJ2-5|TRBV27|once|.
TGTGCCAGCAGTGCCAACTCCTACATTGCCCAGGAGACCCAGTACTTC
CASSANSYIAQETQYF
>TRBJ2-1|TRBV5-1|.|.
TGCGCCACCAAAGGGAGCTACAATGAGCAGTTCTTC
CATKGSYNEQFF
>TRBJ1-2|TRBV4-1|.|.
TGCGCCAGCAGCCAAGTTGCGGGCTATGGCTACACCTTC
CASSQVAGYGYTF
>TRBJ2-3|TRBV7-9|.|.
TGTGCCAGCAGACCATACACAGATACGCAGTATTTT
CASRPYTDTQYF
>TRBJ2-7|TRBV6-6|.|.
TGTGCCAGCAGCACAGGGTTCTCCTACGAGCAGTACTTC
CASSTGFSYEQYF
>TRBJ1-1|TRBV18|.|.
TGTGCCAGCTCACTGGACGGTAGGAACACTGAAGCTTTCTTT
CASSLDGRNTEAFF
>TRBJ1-1|TRBV27|once|TRBD1
TGTGCCAGTAGGGGACAGACACATATGAACACTGAAGCTTTCTTT
CASRGQTHMNTEAFF
>TRBJ2-1|TRBV7-8|.|TRBD2
TGTGCCAGCAGCTTAGCGGGAGCGGGAGGGGTTTACAATGAGCAGTTCTTC
CASSLAGAGGVYNEQFF
>TRBJ2-7|TRBV4-1|.|.
TGCGCCAGCAGCCTAAAGGACGGTCGCTACGAGCAGTACTTC
CASSLKDGRYEQYF
>TRBJ2-1|TRBV7-9|.|.
TGTGCCAGCAGCGCCAGACTAGTCTCTGGGTACAATGAGCAGTTCTTC
CASSARLVSGYNEQFF
>TRBJ2-7|TRBV6-1|.|.
TGTGCCAGCATTAAGAGCGGGACAGCCTACGAGCAGTACTTC
CASIKSGTAYEQYF
>TRBJ2-4|TRBV25-1|.|.
TGTGCCAGCACGCAGGGTGTTGAAAACATTCAGTACTTC
CASTQGVENIQYF
>TRBJ1-1|TRBV2|.|.
TGTGCCAGCATAAACACTGAAGCTTTCTTT
CASINTEAFF
>TRBJ1-2|TRBV4-1|once|.
TGCGCCAGCAGCTTCTCGACAGGCGACTATGGCTACACCTTC
CASSFSTGDYGYTF
>TRBJ2-2|TRBV6-5|.|TRBD2
TGTGCCAGCAGTTACATTGCGGGAGGGGCCGGGGAGCTGTTTTTT
CASSYIAGGAGELFF
>TRBJ2-6|TRBV6-5|once|.
TGTGCCACCGGGGGGAGACAGGGGACCGTCCTGACTTTC
CATGGRQGTVLTF
>TRBJ2-1|TRBV7-8|.|TRBD2
TGTGCCAGCAGAATCATTGGCGGGGGGTACAATGAGCAGTTCTTC
CASRIIGGGYNEQFF
>TRBJ2-3|TRBV9|.|TRBD2
TGTGCCAGCAGCTTCCTAGCGGGGGGGTCCACAGATACGCAGTATTTT
CASSFLAGGSTDTQYF
>TRBJ2-1|TRBV27|.|TRBD2
TGTGCCAGCAGTTTATCGGCGGGAGAGCAGTACAATGAGCAGTTCTTC
CASSLSAGEQYNEQFF
>TRBJ2-3|TRBV9|.|TRBD2
TGTGCCAGCAGCGTAGGGACTAGCGAAGCAGATACGCAGTATTTT
CASSVGTSEADTQYF
>TRBJ2-7|TRBV5-4|once|.
TGTGCCAGCAGCCCGCCGGAGGGGATGAATCAGTACTTC
CASSPPEGMNQYF
>TRBJ2-7|TRBV19|.|TRBD2
TGTGCCAGTAGTCAGCGGGAAGAGTGGGGAGAGCAGTACTTC
CASSQREEWGEQYF
>TRBJ2-2|TRBV2|.|TRBD1
TGTGCCAGCCGTCCGGGACAGGGGGCCGGGGAGCTGTTTTTT
CASRPGQGAGELFF
>TRBJ2-7|TRBV27|.|.
TGTGCCAGCAGTTTATGCCGGATTACCTACGAGCAGTACTTC
CASSLCRITYEQYF
>TRBJ2-7|TRBV13|once|.
TGTGCCAGCAGTCACAGGGATACCTACGAGCAGTACTTC
CASSHRDTYEQYF
>TRBJ2-1|TRBV2|.|TRBD2
TGTGCCAGCAGTGAAGCGCTTCGCCTAGCGGGAGGGGACAATGAGCAGTTCTTC
CASSEALRLAGGDNEQFF
>TRBJ2-7|TRBV5-4|once|TRBD2
TGTGCCAGCAGCCAAATATCTAGCGGGAGGGCCGGCGAGCAGTACTTC
CASSQISSGRAGEQYF
>TRBJ2-1|TRBV11-2|.|.
TGTGCCAGCAGCCCTCCGGGACTCTCCTACAATGAGCAGTTCTTC
CASSPPGLSYNEQFF
>TRBJ2-3|TRBV7-9|.|.
TGTGCCAGCAGCTCACCGACGGTTCGCACAGATACGCAGTATTTT
CASSSPTVRTDTQYF
>TRBJ2-5|TRBV4-3|.|.
TGCGCCAGCAGCCAAGAAGGACTCCAAGAGACCCAGTACTTC
CASSQEGLQETQYF
>TRBJ1-2|TRBV7-9|few|.
TGTGCCAGCAGCTTAATTTCATCTCCTGGCTACACCTTC
CASSLISSPGYTF
>TRBJ2-3|TRBV19|.|TRBD2
TGTGCCAGTAAGGTCGGGGGGTATACAGATACGCAGTATTTT
CASKVGGYTDTQYF
>TRBJ2-7|TRBV6-5|.|TRBD1
TGTGCCAGCAGTTCGGACAGGGTTCGGGGCTACGAGCAGTACTTC
CASSSDRVRGYEQYF
>TRBJ2-7|TRBV6-5|.|TRBD1
TGTGCCAGCAGCTCCGAGGGGGCGCTGGACGAGCAGTACTTC
CASSSEGALDEQYF
>TRBJ1-1|TRBV9|.|.
TGTGCCAGCAACGCTGGGGGGGCTGAAGCTTTCTTT
CASNAGGAEAFF
>TRBJ2-1|TRBV29-1|.|.
TGCAGCGTCCGCGACGGCTTACACAATGAGCAGTTCTTC
CSVRDGLHNEQFF
>TRBJ2-1|TRBV27|.|TRBD1
TGTGCCAGCAGTCGCCGGGACAGCCACAATGAGCAGTTCTTC
CASSRRDSHNEQFF
>TRBJ2-1|TRBV6-5|.|.
TGTGCCAGCAGCTACCCTGGGGTCAATGAGCAGTTCTTC
CASSYPGVNEQFF
>TRBJ2-7|TRBV7-2|.|.
TGTGCCAGCAGCCCAACAGGGCTAGCGGCCTACGAGCAGTACTTC
CASSPTGLAAYEQYF
>TRBJ2-4|TRBV4-1|.|.
TGCGCCAGCAGCCATGTCGACCTCGGGTTAGCCAAAAACATTCAGTACTTC
CASSHVDLGLAKNIQYF
>TRBJ2-2|TRBV25-1|.|.
TGTGCCAGCAGTTTCACAGAAAACGCCGGGGAGCTGTTTTTT
CASSFTENAGELFF
>TRBJ1-1|TRBV7-8|.|.
TGTGCCAGCAGCCCCCTGGCTGGGGGGGGCACTGAAGCTTTCTTT
CASSPLAGGGTEAFF